This T cell receptor beta chain was captured in a study of cytomegalovirus exposure and HLA in healthy donors. The CDR3 totals 13 residues. Germline lookup yields CDR1 LNHDA and CDR2 SQIVND (reference sequence). V was shortened by 1 base and J by 4 bases, with 7 bases between the two germline ends. PCR was performed using 60 Vbeta and 13 Jbeta primers. Here immunoSEQ multiplex PCR was the method, and the copy in TCRdb shows in-frame clones only, minus some. The sample records roughly 160,000 clones, around 85% being singletons. The sequence was collected from a boy aged 2-15 years in good health and CMV-seronegative. This sequence joins TRBV19 and TRBJ1-1, with D uncertain. Sample: PBMCs. DNA of the CDR3: TGTGCCAGTAGTATAGGGCTGGCCACTGAAGCTTTCTTT. Translation: CASSIGLATEAFF.